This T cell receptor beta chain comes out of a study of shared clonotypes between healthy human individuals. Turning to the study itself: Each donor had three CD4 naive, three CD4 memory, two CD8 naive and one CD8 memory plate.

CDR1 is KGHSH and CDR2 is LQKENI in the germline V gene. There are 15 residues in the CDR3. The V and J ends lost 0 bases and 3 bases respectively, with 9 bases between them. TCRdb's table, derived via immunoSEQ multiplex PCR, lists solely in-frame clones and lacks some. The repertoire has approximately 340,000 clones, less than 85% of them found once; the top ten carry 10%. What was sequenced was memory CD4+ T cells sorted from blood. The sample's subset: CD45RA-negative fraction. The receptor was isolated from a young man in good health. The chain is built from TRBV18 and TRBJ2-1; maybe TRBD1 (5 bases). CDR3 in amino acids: CASSPPGQNYNEQFF. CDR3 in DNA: TGTGCCAGCTCACCACCGGGGCAGAACTACAATGAGCAGTTCTTC.